A single sample gave rise to the 6 T cell receptor beta chains below, sequenced in a study of HIV-infected patients and healthy controls. About 500 ng RNA was reverse transcribed with alpha and beta constant-region primers. Using multiplexing indices, alpha and beta chain libraries were generated apart by chain-specific third strand synthesis. MiXCR was run by TCRdb on the 5' RACE reads, yielding one entry per CDR3 protein. The table lists under 10,000 distinct CDR3 sequences, over 5% of them singletons. All unsorted peripheral T cells were captured because whole blood was used without fractionation. Sequenced here: blood, sampled before antiretroviral therapy. These receptors were collected from an adult with HIV infection.

By sample fraction, this clonotype is medium-sized. The chain uses TRBV19 and TRBJ2-2; D gene unclear. The germline V gene has CDR1 LNHDA and CDR2 SQIVND (reference sequence). The CDR3 runs to 13 residues. Between the trimmed V and J ends, which lost 1 base and 3 bases, there was a span of 3 bases. CDR3 residues: CASSIADTGELFF. Written as DNA, the CDR3 is TGTGCCAGTAGTATAGCTGACACCGGGGAGCTGTTTTTT.

This clonotype appeared many times. This chain connects TRBV3-1 to TRBJ2-2; D is unclear. Between the trimmed V and J ends, which lost 4 bases and 1 base, there was a span of 16 bases. This CDR3 comprises 17 residues. CDR1 is LGHDT, CDR2 YNNKEL, per germline (reference sequence). The DNA of the CDR3 is TGTGCCAGCAGCCTCGGACGGCGTTGGGGGAACACCGGGGAGCTGTTTTTT. Encoded protein: CASSLGRRWGNTGELFF.

The table lists this clonotype with many counts. This sequence joins TRBV6-2 or TRBV6-3 and TRBJ1-1, with 12 bases that match TRBD1. V dropped 6 bases and J dropped 3; count of bases not matched to a gene: 5. This CDR3 has 15 residues. The germline gives CDR1 MNHEY, CDR2 SVGEGT. CDR3 sequence reads: CASSGTGGKDTEAFF. CDR3 DNA: TGTGCCAGCAGCGGGACAGGGGGCAAGGACACTGAAGCTTTCTTT.

There are many counts of this clonotype. V gene TRBV5-1 combines with J gene TRBJ1-3; weak D call: TRBD1 (6 bases). CDR3 length: 14 amino acids. Germline V gene sequence: CDR1 SGHRS, CDR2 YFSETQ. V lost 4 bases, J lost 4 bases, and 12 bases lay in between. The CDR3 region is CASSHGGGGNTIYF. The CDR3 DNA reads as TGCGCCAGCAGCCATGGGGGGGGCGGAAACACCATATATTTT.

This clonotype was counted ten times or more. The J gene is TRBJ1-5, the V gene TRBV19; 7 nucleotides line up with TRBD1. Trimming took 6 bases from V and 5 from J; bases not matched to a gene: 4. CDR1 is LNHDA, CDR2 SQIVND, per germline (reference sequence). The CDR3 is 13 residues long. The CDR3 DNA sequence: TGTGCCAGTAGCGACAGGGATGATCAGCCCCAGCATTTT. Translating it yields CASSDRDDQPQHF.

This clonotype was found many times. The CDR3 sequence: CASSSSPSPGYEQYF. In nucleotides, the CDR3 is TGTGCCAGCAGCTCATCCCCATCCCCCGGTTACGAGCAGTACTTC. V gene TRBV7-2 combines with J gene TRBJ2-7, with unresolved D. V was pared by 4 bases and J by 4 bases, with 17 bases between. Germline loops: CDR1 SGHTA, CDR2 FQGNSA. The CDR3 covers 15 residues.